This TCR beta chain was captured in a study of CD8+CD57+ T cells in acquired aplastic anemia. Study-wide results and limits: Patients had around 30 CD8+ CDR3 sequences in common with controls (the shared set).

TCR beta VDJ and CDR3 profiles were obtained from a genomic DNA template. TCRdb analysed the reads with MiXCR anew, one entry per CDR3 protein. The sample holds about 240,000 distinct CDR3 sequences, about 44% seen once. Sequencing involved patients with CD8+CD57+ cell expansion previously shown by flow cytometry. The blood sampling took place in patients who had so far received no therapy. This clonotype was seen a single time. Its target is not known. This CDR3 contains 15 residues. The V and J ends lost 8 bases and 8 bases, in that order; junction bases with no gene match: 13. Per the germline V gene, CDR1 is SGHRS and CDR2 is YFSETQ.

The genes are TRBV5-1 and TRBJ1-6; TRBD1 aligns across 7 bases. The TCR originated in a human donor with aplastic anemia. Sequenced material: sorted CD4+, CD8+, or CD8+CD57+ T cells (not recorded which) from PBMCs. DNA for the CDR3: TGCGCCAGTAGCGTACCGACAGGGAGGGATTCACCCCTCCACTTT. It encodes CASSVPTGRDSPLHF.